This T cell receptor (beta chain) was observed in a study of blood T cell repertoires in COVID-19. Study-level information: COVID-19 samples, acute and convalescent, were from the United States, Italy and Spain. In each case, the material was cDNA or gDNA derived from T cells, B-cell-depleted T cells, or PBMCs.

This clone was detected only once. Authors' methods: How many nucleated cells were present was estimated from reference gene primer amplification. Generated by immunoSEQ multiplex PCR, the TCRdb table keeps only in-frame clones and is missing some. V, J and clone size reflect that table, while D and trimming were determined from the DNA. The table has approximately 150,000 clones, 80% to 90% seen once. V lost 4 bases, J lost 14 bases, and 6 bases stayed unmatched. Germline CDR1 reads SGHNT; CDR2 reads YYREEE (reference sequence). CDR3 length: 12 residues. This sequence joins TRBV5-4 and TRBJ2-1; 10 bases agree with TRBD2. The origin of this receptor is a man between 45 and 60 years old who had recovered from COVID-19. Sequenced sample: peripheral blood. The CDR3 spells CASSLQRGGKFF. The CDR3 DNA sequence: TGTGCCAGCAGCCTCCAGCGGGGGGGTAAGTTCTTC.